This T cell receptor beta chain was identified in a study of T cells in Graves' hyperthyroidism and ophthalmopathy. Study-wide results and caveats: From stable hyperthyroidism, ophthalmopathy was separated by a 13 V-J model.

From RNA transcripts, TCR beta CDR3 regions were amplified. A first-round RT-PCR of the TCR CDR3 used the HTBI primer set. TCRdb reanalysed the multiplex PCR reads using MiXCR and keeps one entry per CDR3 protein. The repertoire consists of more than 550,000 distinct CDR3 sequences, with 18% occurring once and the leading ten covering around 15%. This clonotype was counted at least ten times. Antigen: not known. The study left out patients who had uncontrolled infection, other autoimmune disease, pregnancy or lactation. When hyperthyroidism was first diagnosed, the blood sample was taken, preceding any ophthalmopathy symptoms. Looked up from germline, CDR1 is MNHEY and CDR2 is SMNVEV (reference sequence). Trimming took 1 base from V and 5 from J, leaving 16 bases between them. The CDR3 has 16 amino acids.

This TCR derives from a woman in her forties or fifties with Graves' hyperthyroidism that later progressed to Graves' ophthalmopathy. V is TRBV27 and J is TRBJ2-3; a weak D match, TRBD1 (5 bases). Sequenced input: blood. The CDR3 DNA reads as TGTGCCAGCAGTTTATATCAGGGTCTGAGATTAGATACGCAGTATTTT. Amino acids: CASSLYQGLRLDTQYF.